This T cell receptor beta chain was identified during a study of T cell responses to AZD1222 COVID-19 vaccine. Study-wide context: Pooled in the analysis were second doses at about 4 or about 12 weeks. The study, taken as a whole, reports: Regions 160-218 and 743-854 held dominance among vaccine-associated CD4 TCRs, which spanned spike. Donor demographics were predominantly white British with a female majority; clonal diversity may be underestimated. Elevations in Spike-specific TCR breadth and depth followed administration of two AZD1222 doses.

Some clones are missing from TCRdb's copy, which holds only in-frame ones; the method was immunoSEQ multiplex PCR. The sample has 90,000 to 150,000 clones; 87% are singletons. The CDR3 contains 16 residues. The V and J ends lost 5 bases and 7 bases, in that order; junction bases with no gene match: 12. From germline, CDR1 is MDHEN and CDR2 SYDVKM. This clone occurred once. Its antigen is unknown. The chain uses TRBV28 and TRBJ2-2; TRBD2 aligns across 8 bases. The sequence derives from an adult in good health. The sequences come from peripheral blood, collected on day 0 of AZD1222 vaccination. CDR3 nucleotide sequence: TGTGCCAGCAGTCCTCCTATAGCGGGAAAGAGCGGGGAGCTGTTTTTT. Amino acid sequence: CASSPPIAGKSGELFF.